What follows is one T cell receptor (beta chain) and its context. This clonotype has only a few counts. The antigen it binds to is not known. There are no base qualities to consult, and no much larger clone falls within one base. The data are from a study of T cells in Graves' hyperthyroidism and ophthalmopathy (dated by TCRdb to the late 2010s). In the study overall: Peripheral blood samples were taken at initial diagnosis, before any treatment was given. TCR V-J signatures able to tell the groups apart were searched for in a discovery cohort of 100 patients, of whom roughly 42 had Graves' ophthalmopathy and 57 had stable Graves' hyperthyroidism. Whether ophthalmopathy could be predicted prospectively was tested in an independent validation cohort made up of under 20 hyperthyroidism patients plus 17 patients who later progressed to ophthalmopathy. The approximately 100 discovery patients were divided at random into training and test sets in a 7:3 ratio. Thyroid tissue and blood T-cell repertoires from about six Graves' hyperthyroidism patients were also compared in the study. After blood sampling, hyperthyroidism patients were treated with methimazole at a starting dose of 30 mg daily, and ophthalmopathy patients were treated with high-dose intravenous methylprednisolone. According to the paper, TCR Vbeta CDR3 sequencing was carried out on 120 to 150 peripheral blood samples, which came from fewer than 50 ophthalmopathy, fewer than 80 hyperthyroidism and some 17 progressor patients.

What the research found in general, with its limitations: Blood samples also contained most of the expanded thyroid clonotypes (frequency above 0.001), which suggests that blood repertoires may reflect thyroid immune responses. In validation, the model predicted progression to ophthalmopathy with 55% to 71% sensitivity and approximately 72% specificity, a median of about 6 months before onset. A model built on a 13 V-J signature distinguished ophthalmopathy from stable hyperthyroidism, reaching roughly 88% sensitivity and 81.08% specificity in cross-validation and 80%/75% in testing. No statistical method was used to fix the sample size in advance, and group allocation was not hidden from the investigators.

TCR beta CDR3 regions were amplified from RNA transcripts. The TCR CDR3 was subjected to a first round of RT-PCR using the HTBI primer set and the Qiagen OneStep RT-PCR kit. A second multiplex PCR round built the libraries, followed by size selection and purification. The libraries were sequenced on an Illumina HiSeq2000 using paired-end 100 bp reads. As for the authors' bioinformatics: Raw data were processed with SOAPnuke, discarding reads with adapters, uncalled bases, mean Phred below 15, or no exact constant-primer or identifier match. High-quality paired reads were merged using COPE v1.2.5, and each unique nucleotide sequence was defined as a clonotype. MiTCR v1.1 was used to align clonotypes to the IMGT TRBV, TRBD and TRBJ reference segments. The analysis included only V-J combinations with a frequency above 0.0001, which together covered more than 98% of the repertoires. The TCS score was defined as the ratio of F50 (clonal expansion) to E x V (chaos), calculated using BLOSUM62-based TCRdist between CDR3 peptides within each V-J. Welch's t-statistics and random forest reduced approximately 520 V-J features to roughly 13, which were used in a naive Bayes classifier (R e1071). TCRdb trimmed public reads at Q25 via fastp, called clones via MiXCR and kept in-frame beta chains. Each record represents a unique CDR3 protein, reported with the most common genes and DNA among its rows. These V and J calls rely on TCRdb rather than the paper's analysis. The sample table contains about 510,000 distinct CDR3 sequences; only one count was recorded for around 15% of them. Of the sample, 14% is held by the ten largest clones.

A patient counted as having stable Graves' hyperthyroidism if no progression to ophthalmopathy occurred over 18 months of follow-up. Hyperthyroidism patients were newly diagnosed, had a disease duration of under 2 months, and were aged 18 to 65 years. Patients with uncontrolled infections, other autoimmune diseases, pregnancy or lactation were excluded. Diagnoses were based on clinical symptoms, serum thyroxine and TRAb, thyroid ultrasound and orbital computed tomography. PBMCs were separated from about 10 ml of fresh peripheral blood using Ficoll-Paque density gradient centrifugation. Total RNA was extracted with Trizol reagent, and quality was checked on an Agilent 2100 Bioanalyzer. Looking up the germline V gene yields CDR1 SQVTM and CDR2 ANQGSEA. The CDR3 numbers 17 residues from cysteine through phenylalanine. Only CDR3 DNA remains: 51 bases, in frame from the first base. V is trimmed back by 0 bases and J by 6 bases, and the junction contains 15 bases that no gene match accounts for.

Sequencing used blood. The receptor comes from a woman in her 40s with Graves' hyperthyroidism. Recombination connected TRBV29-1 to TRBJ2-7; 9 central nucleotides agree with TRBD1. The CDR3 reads CSVEDLRSGRDRVEQYF. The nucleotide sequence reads TGCAGCGTTGAAGATTTACGTAGCGGTAGGGACAGGGTCGAGCAGTACTTC.